This T cell receptor beta chain stems from a study of blood T cells in healthy people across ages. For the second PCR, which ran for about 7 to 11 cycles, a sample-barcoded 5' primer and a J-beta primer mix were used. TCRdb re-called the 5' RACE reads with MiXCR, one entry per CDR3 protein. The sample has roughly 860,000 distinct CDR3 sequences; around 68% are singletons. This clonotype turned up a few times. J lost 0 bases, V lost 5 bases, and 3 bases had no gene match. CDR1 is SGHTA, CDR2 FQGNSA, per germline. The CDR3 spans 15 residues. Sequencing used blood. This clonotype was obtained from a man aged 30 to 45 in good health. The chain employs TRBV7-2 and TRBJ2-5; TRBD2 matches 10 bases. CDR3 loop: CASSDGLADQETQYF. The DNA for the CDR3 is TGTGCCAGCAGCGACGGACTAGCGGACCAAGAGACCCAGTACTTC.